This T cell receptor (beta chain) was documented in a study of vaccination effects on CD4 cells after COVID-19 (dated by TCRdb to between 2021 and 2024). With regard to the full study: In the ViraFEST assay, PBMC were stimulated with viral peptide pools, and TCR sequencing was then used to find antigen-specific CD4+ T cell clonotypes based on their expansion. Across the study, the median time from the second dose to post-vaccine sampling was 72 days (range 14 to 241). Approximately 2 million PBMC per well were cultured in IMDM with roughly 5% human AB serum, roughly 10 IU/ml IL-2 and gentamicin, plus 10 ug/ml peptides. SARS-CoV-2 spike-specific CD4+ TCR repertoires were compared before and after mRNA vaccination in COVID-19 convalescent patients and in infection-naive vaccine recipients. Altogether, over 9 COVID-19 convalescent patients and several SARS-CoV-2-naive healthy vaccine recipients made up the full study. The Oncomine TCR Beta short-read assay on an Illumina iSeq 100 was used to sequence cultures from other donors in the study. Beyond this particular receptor, the publication reports: At late post-vaccination timepoints, both infection-induced and vaccine-induced clones showed marked clonal contraction, consistent with waning T cell responses. Among healthy vaccine recipients, nearly all vaccine-induced clones were SARS-CoV-2 mono-reactive, and just 1 of 255 was cross-reactive with common cold coronaviruses. The study was limited by a small number of convalescent patients and lacked early post-infection timepoints.

The germline V end is reduced by 4 bases and the J end by 4 bases; junction bases left unmatched: 11. CDR1 and CDR2, looked up from the germline V gene, are SGHRS and YFSETQ. There are 17 amino acids in the CDR3, from cysteine to phenylalanine inclusive. Here the CDR3 DNA is all that survives: 51 bases in frame from base 1. After around ten days of culture, CD4+ T cells were isolated with the EasySep CD4+ T cell isolation kit. Participants received two doses of either the BNT162b2 or the mRNA-1273 mRNA SARS-CoV-2 vaccine. None of the healthy vaccine recipients had a prior SARS-CoV-2 infection, which was confirmed by nucleocapsid antibody tests that came back negative both before and after vaccination. On days 3 and 7, half of the culture medium was replaced with fresh IL-2-containing medium. Unless otherwise noted, each peptide stimulation condition was cultured in triplicate wells. Using Ficoll-Paque Plus gradient centrifugation, PBMC were separated from whole blood and then either used fresh or cryopreserved at -140C. The QIAamp micro DNA kit was used to extract genomic DNA from the cultured CD4+ T cells.

Library creation used the immunoSEQ multiplex PCR assay. DNA from the CD4+ T cells that had been cultured and isolated underwent TCR beta CDR3 sequencing. The original pipeline was this. Non-productive TCR sequences were discarded, and reads were trimmed to the CDR3 region, with only CDR3s of 7 or more amino acids retained. Antigen-specific clonotypes were identified using the MANAFEST web app by comparison of expansion in peptide wells against reference cultures. To be called positive, a clone needed expansion at FDR<0.05 compared with the reference and with all other wells, an odds ratio greater than 5, and a frequency greater than 0.1% in two replicate wells. A clonotype was defined as cross-reactive if the clonotype was significantly expanded both in SARS-CoV-2 spike wells and in at least one common cold coronavirus spike condition. CDR3 similarity was assessed by Levenshtein distance with the stringdist R package, and unrooted trees were built with ape in R 3.6.1. TCRdb's version of the immuneACCESS table is confined to in-frame rearrangements and falls short of the full clone set. An unresolved V gene accounts for under half of the shortfall where checked; the remainder is of unknown origin. Clone size and the V and J calls come from that table; the DNA yielded D and trimming. This sample comprises tens of thousands of clones, under 80% of them detected only once. The top ten clonotypes cover roughly 2.2% of the sample.

In its sample, this clone was seen once. Its antigen specificity is not known. The input lacks base qualities; no much larger clone sits a single base away. The chain joins TRBV5-1 to TRBJ2-5, and TRBD2 matches 12 of the central bases. Sequences were derived from CD4+ T cells from PBMCs cultured without peptide, sampled after COVID-19 vaccination. The TCR comes from a human donor who received a COVID-19 vaccine. CDR3 sequence: CASSRPSGGALGETQYF. The DNA is TGCGCCAGCAGCCGGCCTAGCGGGGGGGCCTTGGGAGAGACCCAGTACTTC.